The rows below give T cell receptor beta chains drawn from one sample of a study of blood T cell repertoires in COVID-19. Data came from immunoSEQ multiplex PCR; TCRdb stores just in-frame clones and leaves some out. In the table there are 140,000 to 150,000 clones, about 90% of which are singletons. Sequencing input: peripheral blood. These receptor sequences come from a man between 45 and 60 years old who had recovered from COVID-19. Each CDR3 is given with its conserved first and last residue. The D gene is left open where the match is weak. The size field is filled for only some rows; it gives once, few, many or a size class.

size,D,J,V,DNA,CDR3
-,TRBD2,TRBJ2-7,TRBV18,TGTGCCAGCTCACCCGTAGCGGGGGGGCAAGACGAGCAGTACTTC,CASSPVAGGQDEQYF
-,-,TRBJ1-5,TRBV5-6,TGTGCCAGCAGCCAGACGGGGTTGGCCAGCAATCAGCCCCAGCATTTT,CASSQTGLASNQPQHF
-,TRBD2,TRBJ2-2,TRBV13,TGTGCCAGCAGCGCAACTAGCGGGGGTTACACCGGGGAGCTGTTTTTT,CASSATSGGYTGELFF
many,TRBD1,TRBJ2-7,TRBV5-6,TGTGCCAGCAGCTTGGTGGCAGGGGGATTCTACGAGCAGTACTTC,CASSLVAGGFYEQYF
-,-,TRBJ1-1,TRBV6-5,TGTGCCAGCAGGAAACACCGAACAATGAACACTGAAGCTTTCTTT,CASRKHRTMNTEAFF
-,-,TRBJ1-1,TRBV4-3,TGCGCCAGCAGCCAAGGAGACAGCACCCTGAACACTGAAGCTTTCTTT,CASSQGDSTLNTEAFF
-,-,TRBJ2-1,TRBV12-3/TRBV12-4,TGTGCCAGCAGCCAGAACAATGAGCAGTTCTTC,CASSQNNEQFF
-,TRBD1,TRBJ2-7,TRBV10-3,TGTGCCATCAGTGTTGACAGGGGGGCCTACGAGCAGTACTTC,CAISVDRGAYEQYF
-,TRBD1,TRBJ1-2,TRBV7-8,TGTGCCAGCAGCTTAGGTGGGGGACAGGGAAGCTATGGCTACACCTTC,CASSLGGGQGSYGYTF
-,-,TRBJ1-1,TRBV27,TGTGCCAGCAGTTCCGCCAGGGAAACAGGGCGCACTGAAGCTTTCTTT,CASSSARETGRTEAFF